This T cell receptor (beta chain) originates from a study of regulatory T cells in long-lasting Graves disease. As concerns this clonotype: Its antigen remains unidentified.

The CDR3 consists of 14 residues. The germline V gene encodes CDR1 MNHEY and CDR2 SMNVEV (reference sequence). V was clipped by 5 bases and J by 4 bases; unmatched bases: 7. Stated time point: persistent/refractory GD, antithyroid drugs over 5 years with positive TRAb. Isolated PBMC RNA provided the starting material for the TCR library. Study-wide results and limits: Relative to newly diagnosed Graves' patients, persistent ones had lower TCR diversity.

According to the study, TCR beta libraries were built with iRepertoire HTBI primers and CDR3-region Arm-PCR. TCRdb reprocessed the multiplex PCR reads via MiXCR and lists one record per CDR3 protein. The sample lists 300,000 to 500,000 distinct CDR3 sequences; more than 20% were seen once. This TCR was recovered from a female donor with Graves disease. Here the sequenced sample was peripheral blood mononuclear cells (PBMCs), taken when the disease was refractory, from a patient treated with antithyroid drugs. V usage is TRBV27 and J usage is TRBJ2-5, with 7 bases fitting TRBD2. CDR3 protein: CASSPKASGETQYF. The CDR3 DNA sequence: TGTGCCAGCAGTCCAAAGGCTAGCGGAGAGACCCAGTACTTC.